This TCR beta chain was sequenced during a study of T-cell reconstitution after alpha-beta-depleted transplantation in children. This clonotype was seen repeatedly, ten times or more. It was with unique molecular identifiers that the TCRbeta library was prepared. TCRdb redid the calling of the PCR reads with MiXCR, one entry per CDR3 protein. The data show a few hundred thousand distinct CDR3 sequences, around a tenth seen once. The CDR3 loop spans 13 amino acids. Looked up from germline, CDR1 is SEHNR and CDR2 is FQNEAQ (reference sequence). With 5 bases clipped from V and 8 bases from J, the junction kept 8 bases outside the gene matches.

The chain couples TRBV7-9 to TRBJ1-1; TRBD1 aligns across 7 bases. The sequence derives from a human donor who donated a stem cell graft to a child with acute lymphoblastic leukemia. Specimen: PBMCs from the stem cell graft donor, collected from the stem cell graft. CDR3 nucleotide sequence: TGTGCCAGCAGCCCCCGGACAGGCCTCGAAGCTTTCTTT. It translates to CASSPRTGLEAFF.